This T cell receptor (beta chain) was sequenced in a study of blood T cell repertoires in COVID-19. Study-wide background: The analysed material was cDNA or gDNA that came from T cells, B-cell-depleted T cells, or PBMCs.

V gave up 6 bases and J gave up 8 bases, with 21 bases separating them. The CDR3 contains 15 residues. Germline V gene sequence: CDR1 MNHEY, CDR2 SVGAGI. Sequenced by immunoSEQ multiplex PCR; TCRdb stores in-frame clones only, minus some. The table lists roughly 140,000 clones, around 87% of them singletons. The V call is TRBV6-5, the J call TRBJ2-3, with D possibly matching TRBD1 (6 bases). The clonotype originates from a woman between 35 and 50 years old with acute or convalescent COVID-19. The specimen sequenced was peripheral blood. DNA of the CDR3: TGTGCCAGCAGAGTGGACAGCCCGCCCGCCGGTACGCAGTATTTT. This sequence encodes CASRVDSPPAGTQYF.